Each of the 7 T cell receptor beta chains below was sequenced from the same sample in a study of technical replicates of blood from several donors. TCRdb's table, derived via immunoSEQ multiplex PCR, lists solely in-frame clones and lacks some. The data hold over 65,000 clones, with around 94% observed a single time. Sequenced sample: T cells isolated from PBMCs. The receptor set was obtained from a human donor in good health.

The gene calls are TRBV7-9 and TRBJ1-2; 9 nucleotides align to TRBD1. The CDR3 loop spans 14 amino acids. Germline V gene lookup returns CDR1 SEHNR and CDR2 FQNEAQ (reference sequence). CDR3 region: CAGRGDRDFRGYTF. The DNA for the CDR3 is TGTGCTGGCCGTGGGGACAGGGATTTTCGTGGCTACACCTTC.

This clone was detected only once. The rearrangement links TRBV30 to TRBJ1-4; TRBD1 aligns across 7 bases. Trimming removed 1 base from V and 7 bases from J; junction bases left unmatched: 12. Germline V gene lookup returns CDR1 GTSNPN and CDR2 SVGIG (reference sequence). This CDR3 has 16 amino acids. The CDR3 DNA follows: TGTGCCTGGAGTGGAACTCAGACCGGGGACAGTGAAAAACTGTTTTTT. It specifies CAWSGTQTGDSEKLFF.

This chain uses TRBV30 with TRBJ1-1, with 8 nucleotides matching TRBD1. The CDR3 runs to 13 residues. The ends lost 2 bases at V and 7 bases at J; junction bases unmatched: 6. Per the germline V gene, CDR1 is GTSNPN and CDR2 is SVGIG (reference sequence). CDR3 protein: CAWSRQGSGEAFF. The DNA of the CDR3 is TGTGCCTGGAGTCGACAGGGGTCGGGTGAAGCTTTCTTT.

The chain recombines TRBV28 with TRBJ2-1; D might be TRBD1 (6 bases). Looked up from germline, CDR1 is MDHEN and CDR2 is SYDVKM. The CDR3 has 14 residues. V gave up 5 bases and J gave up 13 bases, with 21 bases separating them. Here the CDR3 reads CASSPGFRGQRQFF. The CDR3 nucleotides read TGTGCCAGCAGTCCGGGATTCAGGGGCCAGAGACAGTTCTTC.

The rearrangement links TRBV19 to TRBJ1-4; D might be TRBD1 (5 bases). The germline V and J ends were trimmed by 3 bases and 4 bases, with 15 bases remaining between them. There are 16 residues in the CDR3. Germline V gene sequence: CDR1 LNHDA, CDR2 SQIVND (reference sequence). CDR3 coding DNA: TGTGCCAGTAGTATGAGGTCGACAGCCCGTAATGAAAAACTGTTTTTT. Translation: CASSMRSTARNEKLFF.

The chain employs TRBV2 and TRBJ1-3; tentatively, D is TRBD1 (6 bases). The CDR3 runs 16 residues. Per germline, CDR1 SNHLY and CDR2 FYNNEI. V shed 4 bases and J shed 0 bases, with 13 bases lying between them. For the CDR3, the DNA is TGTGCCAGCAGTGGAGGACAGTCGAGCTCTGGAAACACCATATATTTT. It yields the protein CASSGGQSSSGNTIYF. Using reference TRBV2 and TRBJ1-3 for the parts outside the CDR3, the full variable domain is EPEVTQTPSHQVTQMGQEVILRCVPISNHLYFYWYRQILGQKVEFLVSFYNNEISEKSEIFDDQFSVERPDGSNFTLKIRSTKLEDSAMYFCASSGGQSSSGNTIYFGEGSWLTVV.

The chain is built from TRBV7-9 and TRBJ1-3; no clear D gene. Germline CDR1 and CDR2: SEHNR and FQNEAQ (reference sequence). Deletions cut 5 bases from V and 0 bases from J, with 11 bases between. CDR3 size: 15 residues. CDR3 bases: TGTGCCAGCAGCCTCGACTTGAGCTCTGGAAACACCATATATTTT. Its translation: CASSLDLSSGNTIYF.